This T cell receptor beta chain was profiled in a study of vaccination effects on CD4 cells after COVID-19 (dated by TCRdb to the early 2020s). About the study as a whole: Participants received two doses of either the BNT162b2 or the mRNA-1273 mRNA SARS-CoV-2 vaccine. A total of 9 to 11 COVID-19 convalescent patients and a handful of SARS-CoV-2-naive healthy vaccine recipients were included in the full study. In the study, cultures from other donors were sequenced using the Oncomine TCR Beta short-read assay on an Illumina iSeq 100. In both COVID-19 convalescent patients and infection-naive vaccine recipients, the study compared SARS-CoV-2 spike-specific CD4+ TCR repertoires from before mRNA vaccination with those from after it.

About this clone: The target of this receptor is not known. One base away there is no much larger clone; base qualities are not given.

Receptor libraries were prepared by the immunoSEQ multiplex PCR assay. DNA from the cultured, isolated CD4+ T cells was subjected to TCR beta CDR3 sequencing. The authors' analysis ran thus. Non-productive TCR sequences were removed and reads were trimmed to the CDR3 region, keeping CDR3s of at least 7 amino acids. The MANAFEST web app was used to pick out antigen-specific clonotypes by comparing their expansion in peptide wells with that in reference cultures. Positive clones required FDR<0.05 expansion versus reference and all other wells, odds ratio above 5, and frequency above 0.1% in two replicate wells. Clonotypes significantly expanded in SARS-CoV-2 spike wells and in at least one common cold coronavirus spike condition were defined as cross-reactive. Levenshtein distance calculated with the stringdist R package was used to assess CDR3 similarity, and unrooted trees were constructed with ape in R 3.6.1. The table comes from immuneACCESS by way of TCRdb, which keeps in-frame sequences with V and J called. Part of the clones is missing from these tables; in studies checked, under half for an unresolved V gene and the rest for unknown reasons. V and J calls and clone size are those listed in that table; D and trimming were worked out from the DNA. The sample table contains roughly 65,000 clones; only one count was recorded for more than 70% of them. In total, the top ten clones hold approximately 3% of the sample.

The cysteine opens and the phenylalanine closes a CDR3 of 12 amino acids. Of all the DNA, just the CDR3 is kept, 36 bases in frame from base 1. V ends up 10 bases short and J 2 bases short, with an unmatched junction base count of 1. The CDR1 and CDR2 encoded by the germline V gene are MDHEN and SYDVKM. Summary of the overall study and its limitations: At late post-vaccination timepoints, both infection-induced and vaccine-induced clones showed marked clonal contraction, consistent with waning T cell responses. The study was limited by a small number of convalescent patients and lacked early post-infection timepoints. In healthy vaccine recipients, vaccine-induced clones were almost all SARS-CoV-2 mono-reactive, with only 1 of 255 cross-reactive with common cold coronaviruses.

The ViraFEST assay stimulated PBMC with viral peptide pools and then used TCR sequencing to identify antigen-specific CD4+ T cell clonotypes by expansion. After around 11 days of culture, CD4+ T cells were isolated with the EasySep CD4+ T cell isolation kit. None of the healthy vaccine recipients had a prior SARS-CoV-2 infection, which was confirmed by nucleocapsid antibody tests that came back negative both before and after vaccination. About 2.1 million PBMC per well were cultured in IMDM with 5% human AB serum, 7.5 to 10 IU/ml IL-2 and gentamicin, plus 10 ug/ml peptides. On days 3 and 7, half of the culture medium was replaced with fresh IL-2-containing medium. Unless noted otherwise, every peptide stimulation condition was cultured in triplicate wells. PBMC were separated from whole blood using Ficoll-Paque Plus gradient centrifugation and were then either cryopreserved at -140C or used fresh. The overlapping peptide pools covered the spike proteins of SARS-CoV-2 and of the common cold coronaviruses HCoV-NL63, HCoV-OC43 and HCoV-229E. Genomic DNA was extracted from cultured CD4+ T cells with the QIAamp micro DNA kit.

The sequence is built from TRBV28 and TRBJ2-1; TRBD2 agrees with 8 junctional bases. Sequenced here: CD4+ T cells from PBMCs cultured with HCoV-NL63 spike peptides, sampled before COVID-19 vaccination. According to the study, the label for this sample's cell subset or site signals: HCoV-NL63 spike overlapping peptide pool stimulation. The source is a human donor who received a COVID-19 vaccine. The DNA sequence is TGTGCCACCGGGGGGGCCTACAATGAGCAGTTCTTC. Its protein product is CATGGAYNEQFF.